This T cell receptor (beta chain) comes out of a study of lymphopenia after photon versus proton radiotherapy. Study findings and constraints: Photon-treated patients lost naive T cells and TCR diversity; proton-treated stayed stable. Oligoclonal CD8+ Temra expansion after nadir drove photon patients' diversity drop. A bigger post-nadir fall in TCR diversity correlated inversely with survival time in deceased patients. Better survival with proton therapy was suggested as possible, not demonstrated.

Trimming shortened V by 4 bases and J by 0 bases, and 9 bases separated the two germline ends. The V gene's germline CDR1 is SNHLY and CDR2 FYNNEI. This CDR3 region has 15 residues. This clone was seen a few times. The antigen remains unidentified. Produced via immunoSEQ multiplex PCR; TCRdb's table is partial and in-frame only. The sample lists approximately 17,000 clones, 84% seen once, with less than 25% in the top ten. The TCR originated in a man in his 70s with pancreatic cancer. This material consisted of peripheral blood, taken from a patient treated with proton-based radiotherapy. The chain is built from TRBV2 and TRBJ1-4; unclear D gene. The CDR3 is CASSGLGATNEKLFF. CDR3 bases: TGTGCCAGCAGTGGCCTGGGAGCAACTAATGAAAAACTGTTTTTT.